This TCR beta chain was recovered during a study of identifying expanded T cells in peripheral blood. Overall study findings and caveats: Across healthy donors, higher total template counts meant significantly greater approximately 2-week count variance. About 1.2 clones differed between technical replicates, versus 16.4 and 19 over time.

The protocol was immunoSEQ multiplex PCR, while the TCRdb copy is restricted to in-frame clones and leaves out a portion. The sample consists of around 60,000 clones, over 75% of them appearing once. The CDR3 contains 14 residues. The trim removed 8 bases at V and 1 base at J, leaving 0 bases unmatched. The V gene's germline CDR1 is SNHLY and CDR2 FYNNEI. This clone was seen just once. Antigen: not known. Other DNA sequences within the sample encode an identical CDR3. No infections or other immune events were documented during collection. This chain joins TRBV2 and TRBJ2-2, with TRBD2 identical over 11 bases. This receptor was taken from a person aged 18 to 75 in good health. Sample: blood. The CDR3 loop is CASGLAGNTGELFF. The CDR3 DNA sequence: TGTGCCAGCGGACTAGCGGGGAACACCGGGGAGCTGTTTTTT. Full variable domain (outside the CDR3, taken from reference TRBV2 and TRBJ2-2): EPEVTQTPSHQVTQMGQEVILRCVPISNHLYFYWYRQILGQKVEFLVSFYNNEISEKSEIFDDQFSVERPDGSNFTLKIRSTKLEDSAMYFCASGLAGNTGELFFGEGSRLTVL.